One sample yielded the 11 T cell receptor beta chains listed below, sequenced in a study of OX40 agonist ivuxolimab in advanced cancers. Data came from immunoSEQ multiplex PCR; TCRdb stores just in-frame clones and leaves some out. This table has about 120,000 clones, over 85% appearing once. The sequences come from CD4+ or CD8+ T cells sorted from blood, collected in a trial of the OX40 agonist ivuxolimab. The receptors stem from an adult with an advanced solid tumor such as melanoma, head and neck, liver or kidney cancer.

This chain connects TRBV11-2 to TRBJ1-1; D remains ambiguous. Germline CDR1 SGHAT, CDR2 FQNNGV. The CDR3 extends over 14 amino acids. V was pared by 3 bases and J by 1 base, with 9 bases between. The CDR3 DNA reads TGTGCCAGCAGCTTCTCAGGTGGGAACACTGAAGCTTTCTTT. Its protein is CASSFSGGNTEAFF. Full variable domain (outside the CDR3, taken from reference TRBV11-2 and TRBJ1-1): EAGVAQSPRYKIIEKRQSVAFWCNPISGHATLYWYQQILGQGPKLLIQFQNNGVVDDSQLPKDRFSAERLKGVDSTLKIQPAKLEDSAVYLCASSFSGGNTEAFFGQGTRLTVV.

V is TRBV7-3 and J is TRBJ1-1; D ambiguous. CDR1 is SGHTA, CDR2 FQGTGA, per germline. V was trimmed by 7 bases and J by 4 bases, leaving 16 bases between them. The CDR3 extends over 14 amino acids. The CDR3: CASTNPEGVTEAFF. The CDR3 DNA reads TGTGCCAGCACCAACCCAGAAGGTGTCACTGAAGCTTTCTTT.

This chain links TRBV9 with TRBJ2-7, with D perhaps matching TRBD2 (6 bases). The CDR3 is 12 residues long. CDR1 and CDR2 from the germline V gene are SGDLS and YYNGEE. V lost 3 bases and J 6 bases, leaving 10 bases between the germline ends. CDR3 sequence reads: CASSENGGEQYF. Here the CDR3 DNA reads TGTGCCAGCAGCGAAAACGGGGGCGAGCAGTACTTC.

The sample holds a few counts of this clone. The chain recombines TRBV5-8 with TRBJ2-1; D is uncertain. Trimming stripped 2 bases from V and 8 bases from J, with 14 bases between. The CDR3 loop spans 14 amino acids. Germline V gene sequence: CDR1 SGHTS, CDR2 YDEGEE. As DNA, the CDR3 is TGTGCCAGCAGCTTCCCAGCCCAAGGCTATGAGCAGTTCTTC. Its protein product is CASSFPAQGYEQFF.

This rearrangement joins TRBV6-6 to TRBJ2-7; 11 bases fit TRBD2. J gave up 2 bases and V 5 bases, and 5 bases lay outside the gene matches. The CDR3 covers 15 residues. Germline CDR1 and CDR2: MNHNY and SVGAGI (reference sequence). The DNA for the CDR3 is TGTGCCAGCAGTCCCCTGACTAGCGGGACCTACGAGCAGTACTTC. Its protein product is CASSPLTSGTYEQYF.

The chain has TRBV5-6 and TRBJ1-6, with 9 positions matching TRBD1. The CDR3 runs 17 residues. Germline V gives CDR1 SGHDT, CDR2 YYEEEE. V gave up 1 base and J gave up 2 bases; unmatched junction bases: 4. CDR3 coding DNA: TGTGCCAGCAGCTTGCTCCGGGACAGGGCCTATAATTCACCCCTCCACTTT. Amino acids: CASSLLRDRAYNSPLHF.

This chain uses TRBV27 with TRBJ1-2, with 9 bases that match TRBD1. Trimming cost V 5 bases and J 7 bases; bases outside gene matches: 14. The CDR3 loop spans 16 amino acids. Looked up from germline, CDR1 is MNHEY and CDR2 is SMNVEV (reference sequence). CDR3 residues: CASSSGGTGGGGGYTF. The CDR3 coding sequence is TGTGCCAGCAGTAGCGGAGGAACAGGGGGCGGAGGTGGCTACACCTTC.

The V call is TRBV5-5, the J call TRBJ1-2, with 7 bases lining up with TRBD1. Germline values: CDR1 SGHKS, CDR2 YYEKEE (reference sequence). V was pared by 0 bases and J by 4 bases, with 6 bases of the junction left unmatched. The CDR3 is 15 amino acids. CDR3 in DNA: TGTGCCAGCAGCTTGGTAAGACAGGGAGGCTATGGCTACACCTTC. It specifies CASSLVRQGGYGYTF.

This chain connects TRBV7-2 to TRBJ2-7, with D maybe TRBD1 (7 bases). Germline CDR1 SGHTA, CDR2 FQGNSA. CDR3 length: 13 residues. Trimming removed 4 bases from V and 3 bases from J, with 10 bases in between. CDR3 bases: TGTGCCAGCAGCTCAGGGGGGATCTACGAGCAGTACTTC. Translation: CASSSGGIYEQYF.

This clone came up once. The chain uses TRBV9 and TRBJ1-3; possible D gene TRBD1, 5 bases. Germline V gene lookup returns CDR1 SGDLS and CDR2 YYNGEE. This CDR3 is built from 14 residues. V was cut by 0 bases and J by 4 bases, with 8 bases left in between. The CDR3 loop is CASSVAGLGNTIYF. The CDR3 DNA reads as TGTGCCAGCAGCGTAGCAGGGTTGGGAAACACCATATATTTT.

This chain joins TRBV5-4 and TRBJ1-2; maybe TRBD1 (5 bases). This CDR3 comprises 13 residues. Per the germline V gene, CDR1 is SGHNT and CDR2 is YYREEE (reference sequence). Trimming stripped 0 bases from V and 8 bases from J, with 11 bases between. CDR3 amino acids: CASSLDGARGYTF. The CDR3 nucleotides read TGTGCCAGCAGCTTGGATGGGGCGCGGGGCTACACCTTC. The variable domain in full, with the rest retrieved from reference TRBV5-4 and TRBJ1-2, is ETGVTQSPTHLIKTRGQQVTLRCSSQSGHNTVSWYQQALGQGPQFIFQYYREEENGRGNFPPRFSGLQFPNYSSELNVNALELDDSALYLCASSLDGARGYTFGSGTRLTVV.